The T cell receptor (beta chain) described here comes from a study of OX40 agonist ivuxolimab in advanced cancers. Turning to the study itself: Patients received ivuxolimab, an agonistic anti-OX40 (CD134) antibody.

The CDR3 has 16 amino acids. The ends were cut back, 1 base at V and 1 base at J, with 14 bases in the middle. Per germline, CDR1 SQVTM and CDR2 ANQGSEA. Findings of the study overall: More expanded clones were seen, on average, in CD8+ T cells than in CD4+. Some nonresponders likewise displayed low normalized T-cell clonal expansion.

The count of this clone is one. Its antigen is unidentified. Repertoires were generated with immunoSEQ multiplex PCR, while TCRdb's copy carries only in-frame clones and drops some. The sample lists approximately 62,000 clones; 80% to 95% were seen once. The sample in question was CD4+ or CD8+ T cells sorted from blood, obtained in a trial of the OX40 agonist ivuxolimab. The receptor was derived from an adult with an advanced solid tumor such as melanoma, head and neck, liver or kidney cancer. The V call is TRBV29-1, the J call TRBJ1-3; the D is unclear. The CDR3 reads CSVEVDGSVSGNTIYF. In DNA form, the CDR3 reads TGCAGCGTTGAAGTGGATGGATCGGTTTCTGGAAACACCATATATTTT.